These 17 T cell receptor beta chains share one sample of origin, sequenced in a study of regulatory T cells in long-lasting Graves disease. Arm-PCR of CDR3 regions and iRepertoire HTBI primers were used to build TCR beta libraries. TCRdb itself ran the multiplex PCR reads through MiXCR, one entry per CDR3 protein. Of roughly 500,000 distinct CDR3 sequences in the sample, 20% to 25% were seen once. Time point defined: persistent/refractory GD, antithyroid drugs over 5 years with positive TRAb. Making the TCR library involved RNA that had been extracted from PBMCs. The sample in question was peripheral blood mononuclear cells (PBMCs), obtained when the disease was refractory, from a patient treated with antithyroid drugs. The source of these receptors is a female donor with Graves disease.

The sample holds a few counts of this clonotype. The V call is TRBV2, the J call TRBJ2-5; D unclear. Germline V gives CDR1 SNHLY, CDR2 FYNNEI. V gave up 5 bases and J gave up 0 bases, with 13 bases separating them. The CDR3 loop spans 15 amino acids. CDR3 nucleotide sequence: TGTGCCAGCAGTTGGTCCTCAACGTACCAAGAGACCCAGTACTTC. The encoded protein is CASSWSSTYQETQYF.

Of note for this clonotype: Given a far larger clone just one base away, this is likely a sequencing read error. This chain connects TRBV5-4 to TRBJ1-1; tentatively, D is TRBD1 (5 bases). The CDR3 spans 14 residues. V gave up 4 bases and J gave up 0 bases, with 10 bases separating them. Germline loops: CDR1 SGHNT, CDR2 YYREEE (reference sequence). The CDR3 spells CASSRQRVNTEAFF. The CDR3 coding sequence is TGTGCCAGCAGCCGACAGAGGGTGAACACTGAAGCTTTCTTT.

There are many counts of this clonotype. This chain connects TRBV20-1 to TRBJ2-5; the D call may be TRBD1 or TRBD2 (6 bases each). This CDR3 is 14 amino acids long. The V end lost 5 bases, the J end lost 4 bases, and 17 bases lay between the germline ends. Looked up from germline, CDR1 is DFQATT and CDR2 is SNEGSKA (reference sequence). The CDR3 nucleotides read TGCAGTGCTCCCGAGGGGGGAGTTCCAGAGACCCAGTACTTC. Its protein product is CSAPEGGVPETQYF.

The chain employs TRBV6-5 and TRBJ2-1; D could derive from TRBD1 or TRBD2 (6 bases each). Trimming left V 0 bases short and J 6 bases short, with 12 bases between. Germline-derived CDR1 and CDR2 are MNHEY and SVGAGI. The CDR3 is made up of 15 amino acids. CDR3 in amino acids: CASSYSDRGVNEQFF. In nucleotides, the CDR3 is TGTGCCAGCAGTTACTCGGATAGGGGGGTCAATGAGCAGTTCTTC.

Concerning this clonotype: A far larger clone is only one base removed, so a read error is likely. The rearrangement links TRBV28 to TRBJ2-7; the match to TRBD1 covers 7 bases. The CDR3 runs 15 residues. From germline, CDR1 is MDHEN and CDR2 SYDVKM. The J segment lost 3 bases and the V segment lost 5 bases, leaving 10 bases of the junction unmatched. The CDR3 loop is CASSGDPGQIYEQYF. DNA of the CDR3: TGTGCCAGCAGTGGAGACCCGGGACAGATCTACGAGCAGTACTTC.

There are many counts of this clonotype. The V call is TRBV7-2, the J call TRBJ1-5; a possible D gene is TRBD1 (6 bases). Germline CDR1 and CDR2: SGHTA and FQGNSA. V dropped 2 bases and J dropped 5 bases, with 7 bases sitting between them. The CDR3 consists of 13 residues. The CDR3 DNA reads TGTGCCAGCAGCTTAACAGGGCATCAGCCCCAGCATTTT. Amino acid sequence: CASSLTGHQPQHF.

This clonotype was recorded many times. CDR3 region: CASSFGGSSYEQYF. The CDR3 nucleotides are TGTGCCAGCAGCTTTGGGGGTTCATCCTACGAGCAGTACTTC. The chain recombines TRBV28 with TRBJ2-7, with D possibly being TRBD1 or TRBD2 (5 bases each). The germline V and J ends were trimmed by 6 bases and 1 base, with 13 bases remaining between them. The germline CDR1 and CDR2 sequences are MDHEN and SYDVKM. This CDR3 contains 14 residues.

A word on this clonotype: This may be a read error: a much more frequent sequence differs by one nucleotide. The conserved final phenylalanine or tryptophan is absent from the CDR3, which likely points to a read error. The rearrangement joins TRBV12-3 or TRBV12-4 to TRBJ2-7; 9 bases line up with TRBD2. This CDR3 is 13 amino acids long. The CDR3 spells CASRLAGVSEQYL. Written as DNA, the CDR3 is TGTGCCAGCAGGTTAGCGGGAGTATCCGAGCAGTACCTC.

This clonotype appeared many times. This CDR3 is CASSSRYFTYEQYF. The CDR3 DNA reads as TGTGCCAGCAGTTCTCGTTATTTTACCTACGAGCAGTACTTC. The chain uses TRBV6-5 and TRBJ2-7; D gene uncertain. Trimming left V 4 bases short and J 2 bases short, with 12 bases between. Germline V gene lookup returns CDR1 MNHEY and CDR2 SVGAGI. This CDR3 spans 14 amino acids.

In this sample, this clonotype turned up a few times. V and J are TRBV7-8 and TRBJ1-3, with D hard to call. The V and J ends lost 3 bases and 0 bases respectively, with 9 bases between them. The CDR3 totals 15 residues. Germline V gene data show CDR1 as SGHVS and CDR2 as FQNEAQ. CDR3 sequence (DNA): TGTGCCAGCAGCTTTACCTACAGCTCTGGAAACACCATATATTTT. Encoded protein: CASSFTYSSGNTIYF.

The chain carries TRBV20-1 and TRBJ2-2; 7 bases are shared with TRBD2. V gave up 2 bases and J gave up 1 base; unmatched junction bases: 1. The CDR3 sequence is 14 residues long. The germline V gene encodes CDR1 DFQATT and CDR2 SNEGSKA (reference sequence). The CDR3 DNA reads TGCAGTGCTAGACTAGCGGTGAACACCGGGGAGCTGTTTTTT. Amino acids: CSARLAVNTGELFF.

To note about this clonotype: This sequence may be a read error, since a much larger clone differs from it by one base. The chain recombines TRBV28 with TRBJ2-7; 8 bases are a match to TRBD2. Germline CDR1 reads MDHEN; CDR2 reads SYDVKM. V shed 5 bases and J 6 bases; nucleotides not matched to a gene: 12. This CDR3 has 15 amino acids. The CDR3 reads CASSVTSGGDFEQYF. DNA of the CDR3: TGTGCCAGCAGTGTCACTAGCGGCGGTGATTTCGAGCAGTACTTC.

This rearrangement joins TRBV2 to TRBJ2-7; 8 positions match TRBD1. Germline V gene lookup returns CDR1 SNHLY and CDR2 FYNNEI. The CDR3 is made up of 13 amino acids. The V gene end was trimmed by 6 bases and the J gene end by 2 bases; junction bases not matched to a gene: 3. The CDR3 bases are TGTGCCAGCAGGGGGGACAGGACCTACGAGCAGTACTTC. Protein sequence: CASRGDRTYEQYF.

There are many counts of this clonotype. This chain joins TRBV11-3 and TRBJ1-1; weak D call: TRBD1 (5 bases). Germline V gene sequence: CDR1 SGHNT, CDR2 YENEEA. CDR3 length equals 14 residues. The V end was cut by 7 bases, the J end by 4 bases, with 16 bases between. The CDR3 protein is CASTQMGTITEAFF. The CDR3, as DNA: TGTGCCAGCACCCAGATGGGGACGATCACTGAAGCTTTCTTT.

This clonotype was counted only a few times. This chain connects TRBV7-2 to TRBJ1-3; no definite D call. This CDR3 region has 14 residues. V lost 1 base to trimming and J lost 4 bases, with 8 bases between them. Germline V CDR1 and CDR2: SGHTA, FQGNSA. The CDR3 is CASSLDSFGNTIYF. In nucleotides, the CDR3 is TGTGCCAGCAGCTTAGACAGTTTCGGAAACACCATATATTTT.

This clonotype appeared many times. The V call is TRBV6-5, the J call TRBJ1-6; D call uncertain. The CDR3 runs 13 residues. V dropped 2 bases and J dropped 8 bases, with 7 bases sitting between them. Germline CDR1 is MNHEY and CDR2 is SVGAGI. Here the CDR3 reads CASSYVGDSPLHF. Here the CDR3 DNA reads TGTGCCAGCAGTTACGTCGGGGATTCACCCCTCCACTTT.

This clonotype has a count of ten or more. The chain combines TRBV11-2 with TRBJ1-1; 12 bases agree with TRBD1. Germline trimming cut 8 bases from V and 4 bases from J; bases unmatched to any gene: 11. This CDR3 is 16 amino acids long. Looked up from germline, CDR1 is SGHAT and CDR2 is FQNNGV. CDR3 amino acids: CASQVGTGGRRTEAFF. The CDR3 DNA reads as TGTGCCAGCCAAGTAGGGACAGGGGGCCGGCGCACTGAAGCTTTCTTT.